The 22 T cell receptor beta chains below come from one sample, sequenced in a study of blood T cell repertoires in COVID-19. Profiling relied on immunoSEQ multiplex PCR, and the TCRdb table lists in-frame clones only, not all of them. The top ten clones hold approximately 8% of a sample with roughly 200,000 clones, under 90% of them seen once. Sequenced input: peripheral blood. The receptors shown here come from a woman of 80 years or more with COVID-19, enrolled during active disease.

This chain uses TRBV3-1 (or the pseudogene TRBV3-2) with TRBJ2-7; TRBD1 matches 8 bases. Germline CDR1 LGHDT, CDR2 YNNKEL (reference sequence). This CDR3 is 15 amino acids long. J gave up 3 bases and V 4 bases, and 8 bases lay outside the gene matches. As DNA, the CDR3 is TGTGCCAGCAGCCGAACAGTACAGGGGGGCTACGAGCAGTACTTC. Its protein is CASSRTVQGGYEQYF.

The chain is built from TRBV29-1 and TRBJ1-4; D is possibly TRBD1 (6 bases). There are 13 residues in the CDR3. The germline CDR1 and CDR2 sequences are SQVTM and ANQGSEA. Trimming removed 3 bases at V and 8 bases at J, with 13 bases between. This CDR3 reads CSVDKGEREKLFF. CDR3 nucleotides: TGCAGCGTTGATAAGGGGGAGAGGGAAAAACTGTTTTTT. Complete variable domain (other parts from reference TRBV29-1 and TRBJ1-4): SAVISQKPSRDICQRGTSLTIQCQVDSQVTMMFWYRQQPGQSLTLIATANQGSEATYESGFVIDKFPISRPNLTFSTLTVSNMSPEDSSIYLCSVDKGEREKLFFGSGTQLSVL.

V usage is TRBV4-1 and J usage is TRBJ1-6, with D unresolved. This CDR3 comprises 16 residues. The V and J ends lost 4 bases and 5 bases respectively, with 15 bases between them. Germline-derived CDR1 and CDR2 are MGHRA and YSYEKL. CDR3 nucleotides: TGCGCCAGCAGCCGAACGCCCGGAGGAGATAATTCACCCCTCCACTTT. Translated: CASSRTPGGDNSPLHF.

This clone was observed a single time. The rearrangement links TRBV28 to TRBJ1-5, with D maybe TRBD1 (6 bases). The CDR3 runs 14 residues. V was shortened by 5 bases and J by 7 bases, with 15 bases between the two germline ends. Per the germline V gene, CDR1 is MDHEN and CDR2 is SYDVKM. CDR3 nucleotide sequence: TGTGCCAGCAGTCTAGGGGGGGAGAGACAGCCCCAGCATTTT. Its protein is CASSLGGERQPQHF.

The CDR3 protein is CASSLVNNRWVRAEAFF. CDR3 nucleotide sequence: TGTGCCAGCAGCCTAGTCAATAACAGGTGGGTAAGGGCTGAAGCTTTCTTT. V and J are TRBV28 and TRBJ1-1, with D perhaps matching TRBD1 (5 bases). CDR3 size: 17 residues. CDR1 is MDHEN, CDR2 SYDVKM, per germline. V gave up 6 bases and J gave up 6 bases, with 26 bases separating them. The full variable domain, its missing parts supplied by reference TRBV28 and TRBJ1-1, is DVKVTQSSRYLVKRTGEKVFLECVQDMDHENMFWYRQDPGLGLRLIYFSYDVKMKEKGDIPEGYSVSREKKERFSLILESASTNQTSMYLCASSLVNNRWVRAEAFFGQGTRLTVV.

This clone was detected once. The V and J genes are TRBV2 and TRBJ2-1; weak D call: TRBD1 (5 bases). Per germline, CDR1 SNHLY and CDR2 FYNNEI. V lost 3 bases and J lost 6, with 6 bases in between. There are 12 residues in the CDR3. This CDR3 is CASSDRANEQFF. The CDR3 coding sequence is TGTGCCAGCAGTGACAGGGCCAATGAGCAGTTCTTC.

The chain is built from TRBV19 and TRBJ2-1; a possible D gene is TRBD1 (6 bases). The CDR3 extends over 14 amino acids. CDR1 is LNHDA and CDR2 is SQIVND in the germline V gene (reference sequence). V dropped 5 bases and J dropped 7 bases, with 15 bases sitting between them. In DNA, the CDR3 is TGTGCCAGTAGTTGGCAGGGGAGTAGTAATGAGCAGTTCTTC. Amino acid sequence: CASSWQGSSNEQFF.

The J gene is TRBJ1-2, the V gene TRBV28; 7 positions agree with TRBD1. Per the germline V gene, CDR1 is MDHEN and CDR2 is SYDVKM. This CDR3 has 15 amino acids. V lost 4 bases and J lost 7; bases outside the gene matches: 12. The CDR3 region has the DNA TGTGCCAGCAGTTCTGGTCGGGGACAGAGCGGTGGCTACACCTTC. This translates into CASSSGRGQSGGYTF.

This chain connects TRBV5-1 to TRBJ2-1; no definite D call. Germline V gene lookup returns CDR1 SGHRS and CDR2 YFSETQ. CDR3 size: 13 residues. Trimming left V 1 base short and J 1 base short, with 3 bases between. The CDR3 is CASSLQSYNEQFF. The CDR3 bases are TGCGCCAGCAGCTTGCAATCCTACAATGAGCAGTTCTTC.

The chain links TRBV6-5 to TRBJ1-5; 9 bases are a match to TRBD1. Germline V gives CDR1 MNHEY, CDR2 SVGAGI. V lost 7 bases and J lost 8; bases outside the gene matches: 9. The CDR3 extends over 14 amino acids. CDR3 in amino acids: CASTKGQGWEPQHF. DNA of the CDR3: TGTGCCAGCACCAAGGGACAGGGATGGGAGCCCCAGCATTTT.

The CDR3 region is CASRTGTGGQYF. CDR3 nucleotides: TGTGCCAGCAGAACCGGGACAGGGGGCCAGTACTTC. V gene TRBV18 combines with J gene TRBJ2-7; 12 bases align to TRBD1. The CDR3 contains 12 residues. Germline assignment: CDR1 KGHSH and CDR2 LQKENI. J was trimmed by 10 bases and V by 8 bases; bases with no gene match: 6.

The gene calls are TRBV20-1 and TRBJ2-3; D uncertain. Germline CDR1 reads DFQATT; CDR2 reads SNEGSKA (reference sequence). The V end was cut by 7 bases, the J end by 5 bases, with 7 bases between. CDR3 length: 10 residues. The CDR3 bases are TGCAGTGTATTCAGAGATACGCAGTATTTT. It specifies CSVFRDTQYF.

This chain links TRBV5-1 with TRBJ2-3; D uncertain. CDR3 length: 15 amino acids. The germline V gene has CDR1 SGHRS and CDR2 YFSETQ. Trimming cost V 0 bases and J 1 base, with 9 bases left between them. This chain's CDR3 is CASSLGGGRTDTQYF. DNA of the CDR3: TGCGCCAGCAGCTTGGGCGGCGGTCGCACAGATACGCAGTATTTT.

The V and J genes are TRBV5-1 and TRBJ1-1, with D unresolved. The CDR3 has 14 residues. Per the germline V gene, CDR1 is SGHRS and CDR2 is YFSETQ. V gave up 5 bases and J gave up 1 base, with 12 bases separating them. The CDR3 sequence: CASSQTERNTEAFF. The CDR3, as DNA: TGCGCCAGCAGTCAAACAGAGAGGAACACTGAAGCTTTCTTT.

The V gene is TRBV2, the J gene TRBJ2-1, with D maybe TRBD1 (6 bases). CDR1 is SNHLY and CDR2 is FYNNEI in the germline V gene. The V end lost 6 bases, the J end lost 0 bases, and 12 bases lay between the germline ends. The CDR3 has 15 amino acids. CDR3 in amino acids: CASRMDRSSYNEQFF. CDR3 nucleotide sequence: TGTGCCAGCAGAATGGACAGAAGCTCCTACAATGAGCAGTTCTTC.

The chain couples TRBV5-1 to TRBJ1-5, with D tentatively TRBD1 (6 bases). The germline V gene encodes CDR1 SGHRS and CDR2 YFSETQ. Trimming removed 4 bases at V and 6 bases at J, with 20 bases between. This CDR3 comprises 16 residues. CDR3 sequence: CASSPVPGALGQPQHF. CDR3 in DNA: TGCGCCAGCAGCCCCGTGCCAGGGGCCCTTGGTCAGCCCCAGCATTTT.

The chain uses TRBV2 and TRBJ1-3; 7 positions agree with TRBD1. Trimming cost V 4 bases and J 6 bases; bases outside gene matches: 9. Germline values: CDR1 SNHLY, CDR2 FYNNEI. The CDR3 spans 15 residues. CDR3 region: CASSGGQTLVNTIYF. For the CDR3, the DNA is TGTGCCAGCAGTGGGGGACAGACCCTAGTAAACACCATATATTTT.

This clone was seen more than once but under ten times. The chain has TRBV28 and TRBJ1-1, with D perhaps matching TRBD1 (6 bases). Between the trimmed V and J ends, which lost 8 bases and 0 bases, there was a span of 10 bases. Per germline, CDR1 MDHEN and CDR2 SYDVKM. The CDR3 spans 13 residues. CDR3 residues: CASQGSMNTEAFF. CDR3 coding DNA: TGTGCCAGCCAGGGGTCCATGAACACTGAAGCTTTCTTT.

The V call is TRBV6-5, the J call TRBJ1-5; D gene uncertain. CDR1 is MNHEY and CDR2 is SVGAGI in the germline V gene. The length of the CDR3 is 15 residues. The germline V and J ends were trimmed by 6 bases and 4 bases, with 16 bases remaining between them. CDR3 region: CASSREPRSNQPQHF. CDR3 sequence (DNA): TGTGCCAGCAGCCGGGAGCCCAGGTCGAATCAGCCCCAGCATTTT.

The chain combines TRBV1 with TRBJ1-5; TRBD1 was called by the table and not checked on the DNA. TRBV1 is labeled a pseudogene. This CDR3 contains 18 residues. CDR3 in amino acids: CTSSQDRGGQGGNQPQHF. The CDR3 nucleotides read TGCACCAGCAGCCAAGACAGGGGGGGACAGGGAGGCAATCAGCCCCAGCATTTT.

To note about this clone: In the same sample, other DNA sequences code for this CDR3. The CDR3 region has the DNA TGCGCCAGCAGCCTAGGGGCTAACTATGGCTACACCTTC. This translates into CASSLGANYGYTF. The gene calls are TRBV5-1 and TRBJ1-2, with D tentatively TRBD1 (5 bases). V was shortened by 4 bases and J by 0 bases, with 7 bases between the two germline ends. Germline values: CDR1 SGHRS, CDR2 YFSETQ. This CDR3 spans 13 amino acids.

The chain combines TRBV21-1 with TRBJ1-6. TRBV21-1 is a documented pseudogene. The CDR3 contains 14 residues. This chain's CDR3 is CASTRAGRHSPLHF. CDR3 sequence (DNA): TGTGCCAGCACCAGGGCGGGAAGGCATTCACCCCTCCACTTT.